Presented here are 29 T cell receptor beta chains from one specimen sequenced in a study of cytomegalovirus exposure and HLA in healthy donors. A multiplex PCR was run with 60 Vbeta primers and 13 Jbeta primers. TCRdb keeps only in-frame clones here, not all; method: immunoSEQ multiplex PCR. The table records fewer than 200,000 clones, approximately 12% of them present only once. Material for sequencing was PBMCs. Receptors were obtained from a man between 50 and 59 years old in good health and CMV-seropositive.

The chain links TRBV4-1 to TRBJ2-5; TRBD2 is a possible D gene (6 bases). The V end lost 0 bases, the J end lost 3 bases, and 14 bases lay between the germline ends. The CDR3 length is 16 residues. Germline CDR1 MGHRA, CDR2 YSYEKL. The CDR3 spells CASSQDLGGEEETQYF. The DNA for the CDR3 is TGCGCCAGCAGCCAAGATCTAGGCGGGGAAGAAGAGACCCAGTACTTC.

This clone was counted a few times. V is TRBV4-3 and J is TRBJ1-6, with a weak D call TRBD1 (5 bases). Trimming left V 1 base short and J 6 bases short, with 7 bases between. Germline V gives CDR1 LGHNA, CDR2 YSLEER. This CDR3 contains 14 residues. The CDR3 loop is CASSQGDFNSPLHF. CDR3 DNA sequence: TGCGCCAGCAGCCAAGGGGACTTTAATTCACCCCTCCACTTT.

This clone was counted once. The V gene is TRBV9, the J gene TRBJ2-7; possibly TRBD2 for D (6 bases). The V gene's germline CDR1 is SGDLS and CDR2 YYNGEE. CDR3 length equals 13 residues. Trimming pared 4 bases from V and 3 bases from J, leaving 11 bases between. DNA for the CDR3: TGTGCCAGCAGCCCCCGGGGGAGCTACGAGCAGTACTTC. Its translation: CASSPRGSYEQYF.

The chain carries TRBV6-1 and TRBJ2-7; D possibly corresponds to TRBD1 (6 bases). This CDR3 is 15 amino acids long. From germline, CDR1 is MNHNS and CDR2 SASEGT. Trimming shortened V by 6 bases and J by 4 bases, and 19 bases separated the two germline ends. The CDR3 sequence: CASREQGTNVYEQYF. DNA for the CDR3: TGTGCCAGCAGGGAACAGGGAACTAATGTTTACGAGCAGTACTTC.

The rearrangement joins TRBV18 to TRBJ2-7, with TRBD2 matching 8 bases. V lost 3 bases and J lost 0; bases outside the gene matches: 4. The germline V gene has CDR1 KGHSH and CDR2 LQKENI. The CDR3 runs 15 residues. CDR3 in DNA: TGTGCCAGCTCACCCTCGGGGGGGAACTCCTACGAGCAGTACTTC. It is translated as CASSPSGGNSYEQYF.

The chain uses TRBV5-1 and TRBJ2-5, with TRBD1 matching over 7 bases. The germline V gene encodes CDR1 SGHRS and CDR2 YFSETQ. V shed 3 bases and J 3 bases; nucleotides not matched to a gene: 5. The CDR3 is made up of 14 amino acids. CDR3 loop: CASSWGTAKETQYF. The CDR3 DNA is TGCGCCAGCAGCTGGGGGACAGCGAAAGAGACCCAGTACTTC.

As DNA, the CDR3 is TGTGCCTCCCGGGACAGCTACAATGAGCAGTTCTTC. Translated, it gives CASRDSYNEQFF. This rearrangement joins TRBV10-3 to TRBJ2-1; the match to TRBD1 covers 7 bases. CDR3 size: 12 residues. Germline V gene sequence: CDR1 ENHRY, CDR2 SYGVKD. The V and J ends lost 11 bases and 3 bases, in that order; junction bases with no gene match: 4.

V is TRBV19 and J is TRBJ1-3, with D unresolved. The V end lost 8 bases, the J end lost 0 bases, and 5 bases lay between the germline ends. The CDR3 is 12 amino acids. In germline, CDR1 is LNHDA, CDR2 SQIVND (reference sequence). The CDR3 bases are TGTGCCAGTCTTAGCTCTGGAAACACCATATATTTT. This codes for CASLSSGNTIYF.

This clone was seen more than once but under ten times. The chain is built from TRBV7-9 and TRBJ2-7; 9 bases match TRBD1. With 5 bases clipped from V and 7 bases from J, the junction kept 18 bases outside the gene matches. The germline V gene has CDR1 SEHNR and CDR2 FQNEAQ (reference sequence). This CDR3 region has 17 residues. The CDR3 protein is CASSLNRDRALLGEQYV. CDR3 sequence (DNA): TGTGCCAGCAGCCTAAACCGGGACAGGGCGTTGTTAGGTGAGCAGTACGTC.

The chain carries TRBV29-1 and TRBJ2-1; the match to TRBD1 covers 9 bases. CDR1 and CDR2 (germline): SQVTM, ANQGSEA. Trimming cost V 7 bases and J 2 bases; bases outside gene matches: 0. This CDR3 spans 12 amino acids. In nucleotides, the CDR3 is TGCAGCGGGACAGGGGCCTACAATGAGCAGTTCTTC. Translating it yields CSGTGAYNEQFF.

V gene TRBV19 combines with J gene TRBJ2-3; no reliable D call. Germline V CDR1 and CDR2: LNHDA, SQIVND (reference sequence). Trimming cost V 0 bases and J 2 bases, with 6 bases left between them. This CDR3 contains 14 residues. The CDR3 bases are TGTGCCAGTAGTATAGACACATACACAGATACGCAGTATTTT. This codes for CASSIDTYTDTQYF.

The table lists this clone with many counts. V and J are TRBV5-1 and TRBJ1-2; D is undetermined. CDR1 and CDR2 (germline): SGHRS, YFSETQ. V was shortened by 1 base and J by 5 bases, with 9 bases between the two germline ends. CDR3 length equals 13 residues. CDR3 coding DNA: TGCGCCAGCAGCTTGCCGGAGCAATATGGCTACACCTTC. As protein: CASSLPEQYGYTF. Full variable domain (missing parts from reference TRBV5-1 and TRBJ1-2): KAGVTQTPRYLIKTRGQQVTLSCSPISGHRSVSWYQQTPGQGLQFLFEYFSETQRNKGNFPGRFSGRQFSNSRSEMNVSTLELGDSALYLCASSLPEQYGYTFGSGTRLTVV.

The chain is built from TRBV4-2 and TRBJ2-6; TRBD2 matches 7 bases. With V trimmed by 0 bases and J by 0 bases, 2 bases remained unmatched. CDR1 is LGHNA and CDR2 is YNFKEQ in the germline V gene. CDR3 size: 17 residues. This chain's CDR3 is CASSQEGRVSGANVLTF. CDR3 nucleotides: TGTGCCAGCAGCCAAGAGGGGAGGGTCTCTGGGGCCAACGTCCTGACTTTC.

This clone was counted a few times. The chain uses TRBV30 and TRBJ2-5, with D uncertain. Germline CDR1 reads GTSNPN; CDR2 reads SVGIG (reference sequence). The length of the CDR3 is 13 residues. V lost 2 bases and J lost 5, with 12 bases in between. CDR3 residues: CAWSLRLGETQYF. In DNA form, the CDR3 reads TGTGCCTGGAGTCTAAGACTCGGGGAGACCCAGTACTTC.

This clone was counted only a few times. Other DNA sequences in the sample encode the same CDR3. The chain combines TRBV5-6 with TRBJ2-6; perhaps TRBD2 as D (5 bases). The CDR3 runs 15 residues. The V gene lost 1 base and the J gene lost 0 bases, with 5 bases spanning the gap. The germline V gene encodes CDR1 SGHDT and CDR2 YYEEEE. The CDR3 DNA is TGTGCCAGCAGCTTGAGCGGCTCTGGGGCCAACGTCCTGACTTTC. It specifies CASSLSGSGANVLTF.

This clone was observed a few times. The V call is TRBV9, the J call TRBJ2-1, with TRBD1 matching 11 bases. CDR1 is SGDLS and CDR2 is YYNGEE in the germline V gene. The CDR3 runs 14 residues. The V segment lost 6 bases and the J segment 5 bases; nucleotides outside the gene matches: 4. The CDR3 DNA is TGTGCCAGCACTAGGGACAGGGGGAACAATGAGCAGTTCTTC. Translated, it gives CASTRDRGNNEQFF.

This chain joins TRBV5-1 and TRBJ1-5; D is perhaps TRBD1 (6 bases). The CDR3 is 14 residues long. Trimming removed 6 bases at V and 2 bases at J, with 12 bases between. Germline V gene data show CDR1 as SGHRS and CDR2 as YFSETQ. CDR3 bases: TGCGCCAGCACGGACAGACCTGGCAATCAGCCCCAGCATTTT. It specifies CASTDRPGNQPQHF.

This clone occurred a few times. The CDR3 nucleotides read TGCAGCGCCCACCAGCGGCTAGCTTTCGGGACCCAGTACTTC. It is translated as CSAHQRLAFGTQYF. The chain carries TRBV29-1 and TRBJ2-5; TRBD2 might be the D (5 bases). Germline V CDR1 and CDR2: SQVTM, ANQGSEA. Deletions cut 7 bases from V and 7 bases from J, with 22 bases between. The CDR3 is 14 amino acids.

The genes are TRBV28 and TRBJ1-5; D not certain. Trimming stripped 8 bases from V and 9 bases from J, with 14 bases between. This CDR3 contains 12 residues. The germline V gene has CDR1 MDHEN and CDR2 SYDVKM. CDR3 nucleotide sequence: TGTGCCAGCTCCGGTCTACGTATGCCCCAGCATTTT. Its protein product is CASSGLRMPQHF.

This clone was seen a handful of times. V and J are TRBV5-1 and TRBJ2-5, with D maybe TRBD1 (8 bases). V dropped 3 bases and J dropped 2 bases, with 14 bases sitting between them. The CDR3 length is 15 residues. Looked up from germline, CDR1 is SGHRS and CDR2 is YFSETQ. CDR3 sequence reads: CASSSGQGGQETQYF. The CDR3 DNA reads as TGCGCCAGCAGCTCAGGACAGGGAGGGCAAGAGACCCAGTACTTC. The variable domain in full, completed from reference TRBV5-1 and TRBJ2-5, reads KAGVTQTPRYLIKTRGQQVTLSCSPISGHRSVSWYQQTPGQGLQFLFEYFSETQRNKGNFPGRFSGRQFSNSRSEMNVSTLELGDSALYLCASSSGQGGQETQYFGPGTRLLVL.

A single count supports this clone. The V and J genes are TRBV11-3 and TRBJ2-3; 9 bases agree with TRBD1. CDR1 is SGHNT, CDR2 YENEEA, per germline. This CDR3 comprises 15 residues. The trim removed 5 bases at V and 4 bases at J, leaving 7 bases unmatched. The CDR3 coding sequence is TGTGCCAGCAGCCCTGGGACAGGGCAAGCAGATACGCAGTATTTT. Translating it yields CASSPGTGQADTQYF.

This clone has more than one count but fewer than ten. The CDR3 DNA follows: TGTGCCAGCAGTGAAAGACAGTATAATTCACCCCTCCACTTT. Its translation is CASSERQYNSPLHF. The chain uses TRBV2 and TRBJ1-6, with D perhaps TRBD1 (5 bases). The germline V gene encodes CDR1 SNHLY and CDR2 FYNNEI. There are 14 residues in the CDR3. Between the trimmed V and J ends, which lost 2 bases and 4 bases, there was a span of 6 bases.

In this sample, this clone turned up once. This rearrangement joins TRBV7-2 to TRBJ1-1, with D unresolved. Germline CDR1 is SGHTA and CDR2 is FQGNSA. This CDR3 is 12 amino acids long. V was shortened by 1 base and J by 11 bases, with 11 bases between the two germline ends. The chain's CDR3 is CASSLESRRAFF. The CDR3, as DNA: TGTGCCAGCAGCTTAGAATCGAGGAGGGCTTTCTTT.

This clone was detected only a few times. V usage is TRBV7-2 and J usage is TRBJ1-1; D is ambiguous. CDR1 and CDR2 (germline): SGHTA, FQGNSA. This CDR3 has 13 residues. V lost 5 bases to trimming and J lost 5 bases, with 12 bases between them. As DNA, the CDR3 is TGTGCCAGCAGCCCCCATGCCGGGACTGAAGCTTTCTTT. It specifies CASSPHAGTEAFF. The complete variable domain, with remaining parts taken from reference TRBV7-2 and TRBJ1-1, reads GAGVSQSPSNKVTEKGKDVELRCDPISGHTALYWYRQSLGQGLEFLIYFQGNSAPDKSGLPSDRFSAERTGGSVSTLTIQRTQQEDSAVYLCASSPHAGTEAFFGQGTRLTVV.

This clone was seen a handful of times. The CDR3, as DNA: TGTGCCAGCTCCCGGGACAGCAGCTCCTATAATTCACCCCTCCACTTT. As protein: CASSRDSSSYNSPLHF. The V and J genes are TRBV7-8 and TRBJ1-6; 7 nucleotides agree with TRBD1. Losses at the gene ends were 8 bases for V and 0 bases for J; bases not matched to a gene: 7. Germline CDR1 and CDR2: SGHVS and FQNEAQ. The CDR3 runs 16 residues.

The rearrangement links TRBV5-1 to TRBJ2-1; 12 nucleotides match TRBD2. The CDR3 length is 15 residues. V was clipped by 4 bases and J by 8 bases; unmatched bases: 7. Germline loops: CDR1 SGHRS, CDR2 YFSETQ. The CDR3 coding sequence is TGCGCCAGCAGCCGGGGGACTAGCGGGTGGGATGAGCAGTTCTTC. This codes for CASSRGTSGWDEQFF.

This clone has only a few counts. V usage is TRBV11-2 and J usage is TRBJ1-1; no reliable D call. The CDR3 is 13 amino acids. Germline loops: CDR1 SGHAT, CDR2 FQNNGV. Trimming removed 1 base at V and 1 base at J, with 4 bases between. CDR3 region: CASSLVRNTEAFF. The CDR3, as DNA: TGTGCCAGCAGCTTAGTCAGGAACACTGAAGCTTTCTTT.

The CDR3 spells CASSDPRDKNTEAFF. The CDR3 DNA reads as TGTGCCAGCAGCGATCCCCGAGACAAGAACACTGAAGCTTTCTTT. The V call is TRBV7-8, the J call TRBJ1-1; D is ambiguous. With 5 bases removed from V and 1 base from J, the gap between germline ends came to 14 bases. This CDR3 contains 15 residues. Germline V gene lookup returns CDR1 SGHVS and CDR2 FQNEAQ.

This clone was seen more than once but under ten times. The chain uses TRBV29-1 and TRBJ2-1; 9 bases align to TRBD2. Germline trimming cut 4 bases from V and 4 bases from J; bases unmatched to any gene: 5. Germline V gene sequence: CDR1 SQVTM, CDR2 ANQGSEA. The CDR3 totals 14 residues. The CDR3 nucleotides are TGCAGCGTTGTAATTAGCGGGGGTTACAATGAGCAGTTCTTC. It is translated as CSVVISGGYNEQFF.